The 7 T cell receptor beta chains listed next were all sequenced from one sample in a study of Tregs in tolerant kidney transplant recipients. Profiled with immunoSEQ multiplex PCR; TCRdb holds only in-frame clones, not every one. The sample carries about 100,000 clones, 80% to 95% recorded once. Related graft donors supplied nonmyeloablative bone marrow transplants, and mixed chimerism was transient. Sequences were derived from CD4+ T cells from blood (PBMCs), sampled 12 months after the transplant. The receptors were sampled from a human patient who received a combined kidney and bone marrow transplant. Some T cells may be the graft donor's.

This chain joins TRBV5-1 and TRBJ2-3; D remains unclear. The CDR3 is made up of 14 amino acids. Germline CDR1 reads SGHRS; CDR2 reads YFSETQ. V lost 1 base to trimming and J lost 2 bases, with 8 bases between them. The CDR3 nucleotides read TGCGCCAGCAGCTTGTCGGTGTACACAGATACGCAGTATTTT. Protein sequence: CASSLSVYTDTQYF.

The chain has TRBV5-3 and TRBJ2-5, with 13 bases lining up with TRBD2. The J call may be wrong; the DNA end is better matched by TRBJ2-7. TRBV5-3 is labeled an ORF, and its function is uncertain. This CDR3 comprises 17 residues. Written as DNA, the CDR3 is TGTGCCAGAAGCTTGGTTTGGACTAGCGGGAGTTGGTACGAGCAGTACTTC. It is translated as CARSLVWTSGSWYEQYF.

This clone has only one observation. This chain connects TRBV2 to TRBJ2-7; the D is unclear. Germline CDR1 SNHLY, CDR2 FYNNEI. CDR3 length equals 13 residues. V was cut by 9 bases and J by 7 bases, with 19 bases left in between. CDR3 region: CASVPIPTTEQYF. In nucleotides, the CDR3 is TGTGCCAGTGTACCAATCCCAACTACGGAGCAGTACTTC. Looking up the rest from reference TRBV2 and TRBJ2-7 gives the full variable domain: EPEVTQTPSHQVTQMGQEVILRCVPISNHLYFYWYRQILGQKVEFLVSFYNNEISEKSEIFDDQFSVERPDGSNFTLKIRSTKLEDSAMYFCASVPIPTTEQYFGPGTRLTVT.

J is TRBJ1-4 and V is TRBV27, with D unclear. V dropped 1 base and J dropped 3 bases, with 9 bases sitting between them. Germline V lookup: CDR1 MNHEY, CDR2 SMNVEV (reference sequence). The CDR3 sequence is 15 residues long. In nucleotides, the CDR3 is TGTGCCAGCAGTTTATGGCACAGTTCTAATGAAAAACTGTTTTTT. It encodes CASSLWHSSNEKLFF.

The gene calls are TRBV7-8 and TRBJ2-1; 7 bases agree with TRBD2. V was clipped by 5 bases and J by 2 bases; unmatched bases: 9. Germline V lookup: CDR1 SGHVS, CDR2 FQNEAQ. The CDR3 contains 16 residues. CDR3 residues: CASSPREGLPYNEQFF. The CDR3 DNA reads as TGTGCCAGCAGCCCGAGGGAGGGCCTTCCCTACAATGAGCAGTTCTTC.

This sequence joins TRBV11-2 and TRBJ2-2, with D possibly matching TRBD1 (5 bases). Germline CDR1 reads SGHAT; CDR2 reads FQNNGV. The CDR3 contains 14 residues. The germline V and J ends were trimmed by 1 base and 4 bases, with 7 bases remaining between them. CDR3 residues: CASSLVTGTGELFF. CDR3 nucleotides: TGTGCCAGCAGCTTAGTTACAGGCACCGGGGAGCTGTTTTTT.

The chain has TRBV2 and TRBJ1-1; 8 bases align to TRBD1. The J segment lost 5 bases and the V segment lost 6 bases, leaving 5 bases of the junction unmatched. CDR1 and CDR2 from the germline V gene are SNHLY and FYNNEI. This CDR3 region has 13 residues. The CDR3 nucleotides are TGTGCCAGCAGGGAAACAGGGGGAACTGAAGCTTTCTTT. It is translated as CASRETGGTEAFF.